This T cell receptor (beta chain) was found in a study of cytomegalovirus exposure and HLA in healthy donors. PCR primers comprised 60 Vbeta and 13 Jbeta primers. Here immunoSEQ multiplex PCR was the method, and the copy in TCRdb shows in-frame clones only, minus some. This repertoire includes roughly 120,000 clones. Germline assignment: CDR1 GTSNPN and CDR2 SVGIG (reference sequence). This CDR3 is built from 12 residues. J lost 7 bases, V lost 5 bases, and 3 bases had no gene match. This chain connects TRBV30 to TRBJ2-1; TRBD2 aligns across 9 bases. This receptor was obtained from a man in his late teens or twenties in good health and CMV-seronegative. The sample comprised PBMCs. CDR3 coding DNA: TGTGCCTGGCTAGCGGGACGTAATGAGCAGTTCTTC. Translated: CAWLAGRNEQFF.